A single sample is the source of the 18 T cell receptor beta chains below, sequenced in a study of tumor-infiltrating lymphocytes in primary liver carcinoma. Unsorted bulk tissue (roughly 20-31 mg) underwent RNA and DNA co-extraction. The authors made TCR beta cDNA from around 500 ng total RNA with a constant-region primer. Each TCR beta library was derived from three nested multiplex PCR rounds that employed slightly modified ARM-PCR. TRBV1-TRBV30 forward and Cbeta reverse primers drove the first two roughly 10-cycle rounds. In TCRdb, the multiplex PCR reads were re-called with MiXCR into one record per CDR3 protein. Of about 120,000 distinct CDR3 sequences in the sample, approximately 71% are singletons; the top ten hold 8% to 9%. The sequencing input was tumor-adjacent normal liver tissue. These receptors came from a woman between 55 and 75 years old with primary liver carcinoma and hepatitis B virus infection.

The CDR3 DNA is TGTGCCAGCAGCAACCGCCCCAACTCAGAGGGAGGGCCAAGGGAGCAGTACTTC. Amino acid sequence: CASSNRPNSEGGPREQYF. V and J are TRBV11-2 and TRBJ2-7; 7 nucleotides agree with TRBD2. V was pared by 5 bases and J by 7 bases, with 23 bases of the junction left unmatched. Germline CDR1 and CDR2: SGHAT and FQNNGV. This CDR3 has 18 amino acids. Combining the CDR3 with reference TRBV11-2 and TRBJ2-7 gives the whole variable domain EAGVAQSPRYKIIEKRQSVAFWCNPISGHATLYWYQQILGQGPKLLIQFQNNGVVDDSQLPKDRFSAERLKGVDSTLKIQPAKLEDSAVYLCASSNRPNSEGGPREQYFGPGTRLTVT.

This clonotype is medium-sized in the sample. This chain joins TRBV11-2 and TRBJ2-3; 8 bases agree with TRBD2. The V gene end was trimmed by 5 bases and the J gene end by 0 bases; junction bases not matched to a gene: 7. CDR3 length: 16 residues. Germline CDR1 reads SGHAT; CDR2 reads FQNNGV. The DNA for the CDR3 is TGTGCCAGCAGCGCTGGTAGCGGGGCTAGCACAGATACGCAGTATTTT. Its protein is CASSAGSGASTDTQYF. The whole variable domain, filled in from reference TRBV11-2 and TRBJ2-3, reads EAGVAQSPRYKIIEKRQSVAFWCNPISGHATLYWYQQILGQGPKLLIQFQNNGVVDDSQLPKDRFSAERLKGVDSTLKIQPAKLEDSAVYLCASSAGSGASTDTQYFGPGTRLTVL.

Comments on this clonotype: No conserved phenylalanine or tryptophan ends this CDR3, so it is likely a read error. V usage is TRBV12-3 or TRBV12-4 and J usage is TRBJ2-5, with D uncertain. CDR3 size: 12 residues. Trimming shortened V by 6 bases and J by 5 bases, and 10 bases separated the two germline ends. The CDR3 region has the DNA TGTGCCAGCAGAAACATCCTGGAGACCCAGTACCTC. Its protein is CASRNILETQYL.

As to this clonotype: Its ends do not fully match the called genes, so a read error is possible. V gene TRBV11-1 combines with J gene TRBJ2-7; possibly TRBD1 for D (6 bases). Germline V gene lookup returns CDR1 SGHAT and CDR2 FQDESV (reference sequence). There are 15 residues in the CDR3. The CDR3 region is CASSPRTVGLREQYF. The CDR3 region has the DNA TGTGCCAGCAGCCCTCGGACAGTAGGATTACGCGAGCAATACTTC.

The sample holds one count of this clonotype. At one of its ends the junction is not consistent with the germline gene, which may arise from a read error. CDR3 sequence (DNA): TGTACCAGCAGCTTGTTCGGACAGAACTATGACTACACCTTC. Amino acids: CTSSLFGQNYDYTF. This sequence joins TRBV5-6 and TRBJ1-2; perhaps TRBD1 as D (6 bases). CDR3 size: 14 residues. Germline CDR1 and CDR2: SGHDT and YYEEEE.

V is TRBV10-3 and J is TRBJ1-1, with 7 bases matching TRBD1. This CDR3 spans 12 amino acids. Germline CDR1 ENHRY, CDR2 SYGVKD. Trimming at V came to 10 bases and at J to 7 bases, leaving 9 bases not matched to a gene. The CDR3 sequence: CANADRAIEAFF. The CDR3 nucleotides read TGTGCCAACGCCGACAGGGCCATTGAAGCTTTCTTT.

This clonotype was observed once. A junction boundary mismatches the germline segment, possibly from a read error. The chain employs TRBV4-1 and TRBJ2-7; D might be TRBD2 (5 bases). The CDR3 has 14 amino acids. Germline values: CDR1 MGHRA, CDR2 YSYEKL. Here the CDR3 reads CTSSPWERFDEQYF. The CDR3, as DNA: TGCACCAGTAGCCCCTGGGAGCGGTTCGACGAGCAGTACTTC.

Details on this clonotype: Because it lacks the conserved phenylalanine or tryptophan at the end, this CDR3 is likely a read error. The CDR3, as DNA: TGTGCCAGCAGCTTGGATAGGACTGGGGGGCTGTTTCTT. Protein sequence: CASSLDRTGGLFL. This rearrangement joins TRBV11-2 to TRBJ2-2, with D tentatively TRBD1 or TRBD2 (5 bases each). In germline, CDR1 is SGHAT, CDR2 FQNNGV. There are 13 residues in the CDR3.

In the case of this clonotype: Since no conserved phenylalanine or tryptophan closes the CDR3, a read error is the likely cause. The chain joins TRBV11-2 to TRBJ2-3; perhaps TRBD2 as D (5 bases). This CDR3 has 16 residues. Germline V lookup: CDR1 SGHAT, CDR2 FQNNGV. DNA for the CDR3: TGTGTCAGCAGCTTAGGTATCCAGCGGAGCACAGATACGCAGTATCTT. It translates to CVSSLGIQRSTDTQYL.

Ten or more counts support this clonotype. This chain links TRBV7-8 with TRBJ2-5; 8 positions match TRBD1. The CDR3 sequence is 14 residues long. From germline, CDR1 is SGHVS and CDR2 FQNEAQ. Trimming removed 2 bases from V and 5 bases from J; junction bases left unmatched: 4. Here the CDR3 DNA reads TGTGCCAGCAGCTTACAGGGGGCGAAGGAGACCCAGTACTTC. Translated: CASSLQGAKETQYF.

Regarding this clonotype: One end of the junction is discordant with germline, which a read error may explain. The genes are TRBV11-3 and TRBJ2-1; no firm D call. Per germline, CDR1 SGHNT and CDR2 YENEEA. The CDR3 length is 17 residues. CDR3 residues: CASSLDPMSLSCNEQFF. CDR3 DNA sequence: TGTGCCAGCAGCTTAGATCCCATGAGTCTTTCCTGCAATGAGCAGTTCTTC.

V and J are TRBV12-3 or TRBV12-4 and TRBJ1-5, with D perhaps TRBD1 (6 bases). The J call is in doubt because the DNA end fits TRBJ2-3 better. The CDR3 covers 15 residues. The chain's CDR3 is CASNPTGNGNQPQYF. The CDR3 DNA reads as TGTGCCAGCAATCCGACAGGCAATGGCAATCAGCCCCAGTATTTT.

The chain uses TRBV25-1 and TRBJ2-3, with a weak D call TRBD2 (5 bases). CDR1 is MGHDK and CDR2 is SYGVNS in the germline V gene. The CDR3 loop spans 16 amino acids. The ends were cut back, 1 base at V and 2 bases at J, with 13 bases in the middle. This CDR3 reads CASSELGPRVTDTQYF. The CDR3 DNA follows: TGTGCCAGCAGTGAATTAGGCCCGCGGGTCACAGATACGCAGTATTTT.

This clonotype was seen only once. Being one base from a much bigger clone, this may be a read error. This sequence joins TRBV11-1 and TRBJ2-2, with TRBD2 matching 7 bases. The CDR3 totals 16 residues. Trimming took 5 bases from V and 6 from J; bases not matched to a gene: 12. The V gene's germline CDR1 is SGHAT and CDR2 FQDESV (reference sequence). As DNA, the CDR3 is TGTGCCAGCAGCAAGGTTATGGCGGGAGTGTCCGGGGAGCTGTTTTTT. It is translated as CASSKVMAGVSGELFF.

The chain links TRBV11-2 to TRBJ2-7, with 8 bases aligning to TRBD2. V trimming: 11 bases; J trimming: 6 bases; junction bases outside the gene matches: 15. This CDR3 is built from 14 residues. Germline V gene data show CDR1 as SGHAT and CDR2 as FQNNGV. CDR3: CARCLLAGSGEQYF. The CDR3 nucleotides read TGTGCCCGCTGCTTATTAGCGGGAAGCGGCGAGCAGTACTTC. The entire variable domain, with the rest obtained from reference TRBV11-2 and TRBJ2-7, is as follows: EAGVAQSPRYKIIEKRQSVAFWCNPISGHATLYWYQQILGQGPKLLIQFQNNGVVDDSQLPKDRFSAERLKGVDSTLKIQPAKLEDSAVYLCARCLLAGSGEQYFGPGTRLTVT.

The genes are TRBV2 and TRBJ1-2; D is ambiguous. CDR1 and CDR2 from the germline V gene are SNHLY and FYNNEI. Between the trimmed V and J ends, which lost 10 bases and 6 bases, there was a span of 18 bases. The CDR3 covers 13 residues. CDR3 bases: TGTGCCACCATCTTGGCGATAGGCAATGGCTACACCTTC. Translation gives CATILAIGNGYTF.

This rearrangement joins TRBV7-3 to TRBJ2-1; 9 bases align to TRBD2. The CDR3 totals 16 residues. V dropped 5 bases and J dropped 4; count of bases not matched to a gene: 9. Germline assignment: CDR1 SGHTA and CDR2 FQGTGA. The CDR3 coding sequence is TGTGCCAGCAGCCCCGCGGCTAGCGGGGTATACAATGAGCAGTTCTTC. It codes for CASSPAASGVYNEQFF.

This clonotype came up once. Since the CDR3 does not end with the conserved phenylalanine or tryptophan, this likely comes from a read error. The CDR3 nucleotides read TGTGCCAGCAGTTCCCAAGAGGGGGTCGAGCAGTACCTC. Amino acid sequence: CASSSQEGVEQYL. The V call is TRBV12-3 or TRBV12-4, the J call TRBJ2-7; D is perhaps TRBD1 (6 bases). This CDR3 has 13 residues. V lost 4 bases to trimming and J lost 6 bases, with 13 bases between them.